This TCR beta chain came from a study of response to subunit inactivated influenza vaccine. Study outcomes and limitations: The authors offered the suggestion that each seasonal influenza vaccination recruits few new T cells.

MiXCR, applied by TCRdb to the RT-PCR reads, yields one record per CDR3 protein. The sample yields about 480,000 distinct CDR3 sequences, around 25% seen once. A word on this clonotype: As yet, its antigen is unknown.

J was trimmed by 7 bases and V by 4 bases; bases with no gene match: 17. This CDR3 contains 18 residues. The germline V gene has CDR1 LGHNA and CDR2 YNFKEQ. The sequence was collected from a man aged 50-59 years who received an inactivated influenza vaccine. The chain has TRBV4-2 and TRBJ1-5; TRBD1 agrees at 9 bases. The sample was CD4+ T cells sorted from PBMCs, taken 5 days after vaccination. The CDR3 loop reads CASSPNAPGQGSWQPQHF. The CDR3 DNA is TGTGCCAGCAGCCCCAACGCTCCCGGACAGGGGAGCTGGCAGCCCCAGCATTTT.